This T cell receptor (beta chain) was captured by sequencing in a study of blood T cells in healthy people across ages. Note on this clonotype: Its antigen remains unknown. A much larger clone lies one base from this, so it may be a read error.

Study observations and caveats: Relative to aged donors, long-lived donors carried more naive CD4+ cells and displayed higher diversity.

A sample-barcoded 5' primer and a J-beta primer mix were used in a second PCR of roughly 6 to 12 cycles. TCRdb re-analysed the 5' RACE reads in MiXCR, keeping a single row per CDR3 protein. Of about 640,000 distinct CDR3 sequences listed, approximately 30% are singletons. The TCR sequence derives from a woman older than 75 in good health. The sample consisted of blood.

The CDR3 nucleotides read TGTGCCGGCAGTTTGGACAGGGGGCCGGGAACTGAAGCTTTCTTT. Protein: CAGSLDRGPGTEAFF. The chain has TRBV27 and TRBJ1-1, with TRBD1 identical over 11 bases. This CDR3 has 15 residues. Germline CDR1 reads MNHEY; CDR2 reads SMNVEV (reference sequence).